This T cell receptor beta chain is from a study of brain T cells in children with intractable seizures. The study's findings and limits: Only CDR3 sequence similarity suggested viral specificity, without known HCMV serostatus. Clones missing pre-surgery may reflect undersampling of that blood sample.

Repertoires were generated with immunoSEQ multiplex PCR, while TCRdb's copy carries only in-frame clones and drops some. The table has 110,000 or so clones, 85% to 95% seen once; the top ten hold around 4%. The sequenced cases were selected for having the highest brain T cell transcript signatures. Before surgery, patients took at least one anti-epileptic drug. This CDR3 contains 14 residues. V shed 0 bases and J shed 5 bases, with 7 bases lying between them. Germline lookup yields CDR1 MNHNY and CDR2 SVGAGI (reference sequence). Comment on this clone: Antigen specificity is unknown.

The gene calls are TRBV6-6 and TRBJ1-4, with D perhaps TRBD1 (5 bases). This TCR was sampled from a boy younger than two with hemimegalencephaly and intractable seizures. Source: peripheral blood, taken at surgery. The CDR3 here is CASSYSQGNEKLFF. The CDR3 DNA is TGTGCCAGCAGTTACTCCCAGGGCAATGAAAAACTGTTTTTT.